This passage covers 2 T cell receptor beta chains from one sample sequenced in a study of blood T cell repertoires in COVID-19. The repertoire was sequenced with immunoSEQ multiplex PCR; TCRdb's copy has only in-frame clones and lacks some. This table holds roughly 41,000 clones, roughly nine tenths found once. Sequenced input: PBMCs or T cells enriched from blood (not recorded which). These receptors were taken from a woman between 45 and 65 years old who had recovered from COVID-19.

This chain links TRBV5-1 with TRBJ1-2, with 7 bases identical to TRBD1. The germline gives CDR1 SGHRS, CDR2 YFSETQ. The V and J ends lost 4 bases and 4 bases, in that order; junction bases with no gene match: 13. The CDR3 contains 16 residues. In nucleotides, the CDR3 is TGCGCCAGCAGCCAATATGGACAGGCTCTCGGCTATGGCTACACCTTC. Encoded protein: CASSQYGQALGYGYTF.

This chain links TRBV4-3 with TRBJ1-2, with D tentatively TRBD1 (5 bases). This CDR3 spans 15 amino acids. Per germline, CDR1 LGHNA and CDR2 YSLEER. Trimming removed 0 bases from V and 1 base from J, with 9 bases in between. The CDR3 sequence: CASSQEGGVNYGYTF. The CDR3 coding sequence is TGCGCCAGCAGCCAAGAGGGAGGGGTTAACTATGGCTACACCTTC.